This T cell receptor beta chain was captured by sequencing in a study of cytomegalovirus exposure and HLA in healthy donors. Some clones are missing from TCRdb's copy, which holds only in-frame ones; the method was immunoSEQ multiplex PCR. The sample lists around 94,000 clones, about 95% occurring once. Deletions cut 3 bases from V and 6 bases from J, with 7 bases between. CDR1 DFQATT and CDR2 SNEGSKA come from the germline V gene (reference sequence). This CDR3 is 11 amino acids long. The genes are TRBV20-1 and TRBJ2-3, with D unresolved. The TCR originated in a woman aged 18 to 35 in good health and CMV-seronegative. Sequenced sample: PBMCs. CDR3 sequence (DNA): TGCAGTGCTAGGCACACGGATACGCAGTATTTT. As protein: CSARHTDTQYF.